One and the same sample provided the 32 T cell receptor beta chains below, sequenced in a study of blood T cell repertoires in COVID-19. Using immunoSEQ multiplex PCR, the repertoire was profiled, and TCRdb retains in-frame clones only, with some absent. The sample consists of 80,000 to 100,000 clones, over 70% of them appearing once. Sequencing used peripheral blood. The source of these receptors is a man aged 55 to 70 with acute or convalescent COVID-19.

This chain connects TRBV25-1 to TRBJ2-1, with 7 positions matching TRBD2. Germline loops: CDR1 MGHDK, CDR2 SYGVNS. This CDR3 spans 15 amino acids. J lost 6 bases, V lost 4 bases, and 9 bases had no gene match. The CDR3 protein is CASSVGGGRGNEQFF. The CDR3 DNA sequence: TGTGCCAGCAGTGTTGGGGGGGGTAGGGGCAATGAGCAGTTCTTC.

The chain is built from TRBV6-4 and TRBJ2-3; 12 bases map to TRBD2. Germline lookup yields CDR1 MRHNA and CDR2 SNTAGT. V dropped 1 base and J dropped 4; count of bases not matched to a gene: 3. The length of the CDR3 is 16 residues. CDR3 sequence (DNA): TGTGCCAGCAGTGACTTTCCTAGCGGGGGGGCAGATACGCAGTATTTT. It is translated as CASSDFPSGGADTQYF.

This clone was counted once. The chain recombines TRBV20-1 with TRBJ2-5, with TRBD1 matching 7 bases. The CDR3 extends over 12 amino acids. CDR1 and CDR2 (germline): DFQATT, SNEGSKA (reference sequence). V shed 3 bases, J shed 7 bases, and the junction held 5 bases outside the gene matches. CDR3 sequence: CSASTGVLTQYF. In nucleotides, the CDR3 is TGCAGTGCTAGTACAGGGGTTTTGACCCAGTACTTC.

This chain links TRBV5-1 with TRBJ1-4; the D is unclear. Trimming removed 0 bases at V and 6 bases at J, with 6 bases between. CDR1 is SGHRS and CDR2 is YFSETQ in the germline V gene. The CDR3 has 13 residues. The CDR3 loop is CASSLGRDEKLFF. Written as DNA, the CDR3 is TGCGCCAGCAGCTTGGGGAGGGATGAAAAACTGTTTTTT.

The chain couples TRBV5-4 to TRBJ2-1; TRBD2 agrees at 8 bases. The V and J ends lost 4 bases and 1 base, in that order; junction bases with no gene match: 4. CDR1 and CDR2 from the germline V gene are SGHNT and YYREEE (reference sequence). The CDR3 totals 15 residues. For the CDR3, the DNA is TGTGCCAGCAGCATGAGCGGGGGTTCCTACAATGAGCAGTTCTTC. This sequence encodes CASSMSGGSYNEQFF.

The genes are TRBV6-5 and TRBJ2-7; 12 bases map to TRBD1. This CDR3 region has 14 residues. Per the germline V gene, CDR1 is MNHEY and CDR2 is SVGAGI. V dropped 6 bases and J dropped 4; count of bases not matched to a gene: 4. The CDR3 protein is CASRPGQGAYEQYF. CDR3 DNA: TGTGCCAGCAGACCGGGACAGGGGGCTTACGAGCAGTACTTC.

The chain joins TRBV7-2 to TRBJ2-7; D perhaps matches TRBD1 (6 bases). The CDR3 is made up of 13 amino acids. Germline CDR1 SGHTA, CDR2 FQGNSA. V was cut by 5 bases and J by 3 bases, with 11 bases left in between. This CDR3 is CASSADSFYEQYF. The CDR3 coding sequence is TGTGCCAGCAGCGCGGACAGCTTCTACGAGCAGTACTTC.

The rearrangement joins TRBV12-5 to TRBJ2-2, with D possibly matching TRBD1 (6 bases). The germline V gene has CDR1 LGHNT and CDR2 FRNRAP. The CDR3 spans 16 residues. V gave up 3 bases and J gave up 1 base, with 12 bases separating them. DNA for the CDR3: TGTGCTAGTGGTTTTTATCCAGGGGAGAACACCGGGGAGCTGTTTTTT. It specifies CASGFYPGENTGELFF.

The CDR3 sequence: CASSQVSGGYTF. CDR3 coding DNA: TGTGCCAGCAGCCAAGTGTCGGGGGGCTACACCTTC. The chain recombines TRBV3-1 (or the pseudogene TRBV3-2) with TRBJ1-2, with D hard to call. Germline lookup yields CDR1 LGHDT and CDR2 YNNKEL (reference sequence). V was cut by 1 base and J by 8 bases, with 8 bases left in between. CDR3 size: 12 residues.

This chain connects TRBV6-2 or TRBV6-3 to TRBJ2-5; 11 bases align to TRBD2. V dropped 5 bases and J dropped 5; count of bases not matched to a gene: 7. The CDR3 runs to 15 residues. The V gene's germline CDR1 is MNHEY and CDR2 SVGEGT. The CDR3 region is CASSGNSGRAETQYF. CDR3 nucleotides: TGTGCCAGCAGTGGAAATAGCGGGAGGGCCGAGACCCAGTACTTC.

In its sample, this clone was seen a few times. The chain couples TRBV6-5 to TRBJ2-7; 8 nucleotides align to TRBD1. CDR1 is MNHEY, CDR2 SVGAGI, per germline. The trim removed 5 bases at V and 5 bases at J, leaving 11 bases unmatched. The length of the CDR3 is 15 residues. The CDR3: CASSQTADRVNEQYF. The CDR3 nucleotides read TGTGCCAGCAGTCAAACCGCGGACAGGGTAAACGAGCAGTACTTC.

The J gene is TRBJ2-7, the V gene TRBV6-2 or TRBV6-3; a weak D match, TRBD1 (5 bases). Looked up from germline, CDR1 is MNHEY and CDR2 is SVGEGT. The V end was cut by 5 bases, the J end by 6 bases, with 11 bases between. The CDR3 runs to 12 residues. Here the CDR3 DNA reads TGTGCCAGCAGTCCCCTAGGGGTCGAGCAGTACTTC. Protein sequence: CASSPLGVEQYF.

The V and J genes are TRBV12-3 or TRBV12-4 and TRBJ2-7; 7 bases line up with TRBD1. V was pared by 6 bases and J by 1 base, with 3 bases of the junction left unmatched. The CDR3 is 13 amino acids. Here the CDR3 reads CASRRTGSYEQYF. The CDR3, as DNA: TGTGCCAGCAGAAGGACAGGATCCTACGAGCAGTACTTC.

V is TRBV11-2 and J is TRBJ2-6, with 9 bases matching TRBD1. The germline V gene encodes CDR1 SGHAT and CDR2 FQNNGV. The CDR3 loop spans 17 amino acids. V shed 4 bases and J 2 bases; nucleotides not matched to a gene: 6. CDR3 nucleotide sequence: TGTGCCAGCAGCTGGGGGAACAGGGGGCCTGGGGCCAACGTCCTGACTTTC. Encoded protein: CASSWGNRGPGANVLTF.

V gene TRBV19 combines with J gene TRBJ2-1, with 9 bases lining up with TRBD2. Trimming at V came to 6 bases and at J to 7 bases, leaving 10 bases not matched to a gene. The CDR3 is 15 amino acids. The germline CDR1 and CDR2 sequences are LNHDA and SQIVND (reference sequence). DNA of the CDR3: TGTGCCAGTAGACGATTAGCGGGAGAAGGGAATGAGCAGTTCTTC. This sequence encodes CASRRLAGEGNEQFF.

The J gene is TRBJ2-3, the V gene TRBV12-2; TRBD1, the table's D call, was not compared with the DNA. TRBV12-2 is designated a pseudogene. This CDR3 contains 18 residues. For the CDR3, the DNA is TGTGCAAGTCGCTCTGACAGGGGAGGTGTAGTAAGCACAGATACGCAGTATTTT. It yields the protein CASRSDRGGVVSTDTQYF.

This clone turned up a few times. V is TRBV5-1 and J is TRBJ2-2, with TRBD1 matching over 7 bases. J was trimmed by 2 bases and V by 4 bases; bases with no gene match: 5. The CDR3 runs to 15 residues. The germline V gene has CDR1 SGHRS and CDR2 YFSETQ. The CDR3 DNA reads TGCGCCAGCAGCGACGGGACAGCCAACACCGGGGAGCTGTTTTTT. As protein: CASSDGTANTGELFF.

This chain joins TRBV7-2 and TRBJ2-7; 11 bases are a match to TRBD2. Looked up from germline, CDR1 is SGHTA and CDR2 is FQGNSA. The V segment lost 1 base and the J segment 5 bases; nucleotides outside the gene matches: 13. The CDR3 is 18 residues long. The CDR3 loop is CASSLVPSGRPKSHEQYF. CDR3 DNA sequence: TGTGCCAGCAGCTTAGTGCCTAGCGGGAGGCCTAAAAGCCACGAGCAGTACTTC.

J is TRBJ1-1 and V is TRBV7-2, with 7 bases that match TRBD1. Germline V gives CDR1 SGHTA, CDR2 FQGNSA. The V and J ends lost 2 bases and 3 bases, in that order; junction bases with no gene match: 3. This CDR3 region has 14 residues. Here the CDR3 DNA reads TGTGCCAGCAGCTTATTAGGGACAGACACTGAAGCTTTCTTT. It specifies CASSLLGTDTEAFF. The full variable domain, in which reference TRBV7-2 and TRBJ1-1 provide the parts outside the CDR3, is GAGVSQSPSNKVTEKGKDVELRCDPISGHTALYWYRQSLGQGLEFLIYFQGNSAPDKSGLPSDRFSAERTGGSVSTLTIQRTQQEDSAVYLCASSLLGTDTEAFFGQGTRLTVV.

CDR3 bases: TGTGCCAGCAAACTGACTAGCGGGAGGGTTGGTGAGCAGTTCTTC. This sequence encodes CASKLTSGRVGEQFF. This sequence joins TRBV6-5 and TRBJ2-1, with 14 bases lining up with TRBD2. The V gene's germline CDR1 is MNHEY and CDR2 SVGAGI. CDR3 size: 15 residues. The V and J ends lost 7 bases and 9 bases, in that order; junction bases with no gene match: 8.

This chain connects TRBV10-1 to TRBJ2-7; 9 nucleotides line up with TRBD1. This CDR3 has 14 amino acids. Per the germline V gene, CDR1 is WNHNN and CDR2 is SYGVQD (reference sequence). With 6 bases clipped from V and 9 bases from J, the junction kept 12 bases outside the gene matches. CDR3 loop: CASSSGTGLFGQYF. CDR3 DNA sequence: TGCGCCAGCAGCTCCGGGACAGGGTTGTTCGGGCAGTACTTC.

The genes are TRBV15 and TRBJ2-7, with a weak D call TRBD2 (7 bases). The V end lost 4 bases, the J end lost 5 bases, and 18 bases lay between the germline ends. The CDR3 is 15 residues long. Per the germline V gene, CDR1 is LNHNV and CDR2 is YYDKDF (reference sequence). The CDR3 DNA is TGTGCCACCAGCACTTGGGGGGGCGCGGAACACGAGCAGTACTTC. Translation: CATSTWGGAEHEQYF.

This clone was observed many times. The rearrangement links TRBV5-1 to TRBJ2-2, with 7 positions matching TRBD1. Germline CDR1 and CDR2: SGHRS and YFSETQ. This CDR3 spans 15 amino acids. V shed 2 bases, J shed 4 bases, and the junction held 5 bases outside the gene matches. The CDR3 coding sequence is TGCGCCAGCAGCTTAACAGGGGCCGGCACCGGGGAGCTGTTTTTT. Protein sequence: CASSLTGAGTGELFF.

The J gene is TRBJ2-1, the V gene TRBV6-6, with D possibly matching TRBD1 (6 bases). The germline V gene encodes CDR1 MNHNY and CDR2 SVGAGI (reference sequence). The V end was cut by 10 bases, the J end by 7 bases, with 20 bases between. This CDR3 has 14 amino acids. The CDR3 region has the DNA TGTGCCAACTCCCGGGGACACCCGGGGAATGAGCAGTTCTTC. Translation: CANSRGHPGNEQFF.

The V and J genes are TRBV5-1 and TRBJ2-3; D is possibly TRBD2 (5 bases). V was trimmed by 5 bases and J by 3 bases, leaving 16 bases between them. Per germline, CDR1 SGHRS and CDR2 YFSETQ. The CDR3 contains 15 residues. Here the CDR3 reads CASSSGPSGTDTQYF. The CDR3 DNA follows: TGCGCCAGCAGTTCGGGCCCATCGGGGACAGATACGCAGTATTTT.

This clone was detected once. The chain couples TRBV10-1 to TRBJ1-6; TRBD1 agrees at 7 bases. V gave up 4 bases and J gave up 10 bases; unmatched junction bases: 7. This CDR3 region has 14 residues. CDR1 and CDR2 from the germline V gene are WNHNN and SYGVQD (reference sequence). This CDR3 reads CASSGSTGESPLHF. The CDR3 DNA is TGCGCCAGCAGTGGCTCTACAGGGGAATCACCCCTCCACTTT.

The chain is built from TRBV27 and TRBJ2-1, with 10 nucleotides matching TRBD2. Germline values: CDR1 MNHEY, CDR2 SMNVEV (reference sequence). The CDR3 totals 13 residues. The J segment lost 9 bases and the V segment lost 10 bases, leaving 9 bases of the junction unmatched. CDR3 loop: CATTSGNAGEQFF. The CDR3 DNA is TGTGCCACCACTAGCGGGAACGCTGGTGAGCAGTTCTTC.

The chain uses TRBV18 and TRBJ1-6; weak D call: TRBD1 (6 bases). V lost 3 bases and J lost 7, with 16 bases in between. The length of the CDR3 is 16 residues. CDR1 is KGHSH, CDR2 LQKENI, per germline. The DNA of the CDR3 is TGTGCCAGCTCACCGTTTACCAGGGGATCGAATTCACCCCTCCACTTT. This translates into CASSPFTRGSNSPLHF.

This sequence joins TRBV9 and TRBJ2-3; 9 nucleotides agree with TRBD2. V was pared by 4 bases and J by 6 bases, with 18 bases of the junction left unmatched. This CDR3 has 18 amino acids. The germline V gene encodes CDR1 SGDLS and CDR2 YYNGEE. This CDR3 is CASSRGLAGPGGADTQYF. In DNA, the CDR3 is TGTGCCAGCAGCAGGGGGCTAGCGGGGCCGGGCGGGGCGGATACGCAGTATTTT.

The genes are TRBV6-4 and TRBJ2-2, with D perhaps matching TRBD1 (5 bases). Germline values: CDR1 MRHNA, CDR2 SNTAGT. Trimming left V 0 bases short and J 1 base short, with 12 bases between. The CDR3 has 17 residues. The CDR3 sequence: CASSDSWGIKNTGELFF. CDR3 nucleotides: TGTGCCAGCAGTGACTCTTGGGGCATAAAGAACACCGGGGAGCTGTTTTTT.

The chain has TRBV7-2 and TRBJ2-3, with D hard to call. Germline loops: CDR1 SGHTA, CDR2 FQGNSA. With 0 bases removed from V and 0 bases from J, the gap between germline ends came to 7 bases. The CDR3 is 15 residues long. The CDR3 DNA sequence: TGTGCCAGCAGCTTAGCGGGCATCAGCACAGATACGCAGTATTTT. Amino acids: CASSLAGISTDTQYF.

This clone was seen only once. J is TRBJ2-1 and V is TRBV7-2, with 9 bases aligning to TRBD2. CDR3 length: 16 amino acids. After removal of 1 base from V and 10 bases from J, the junction contained 11 bases not matched to a gene. Germline V gives CDR1 SGHTA, CDR2 FQGNSA. In nucleotides, the CDR3 is TGTGCCAGCAGCTTAGAGGGCGGGAGGGCCCTCAGGGAGCAGTTCTTC. Protein sequence: CASSLEGGRALREQFF.